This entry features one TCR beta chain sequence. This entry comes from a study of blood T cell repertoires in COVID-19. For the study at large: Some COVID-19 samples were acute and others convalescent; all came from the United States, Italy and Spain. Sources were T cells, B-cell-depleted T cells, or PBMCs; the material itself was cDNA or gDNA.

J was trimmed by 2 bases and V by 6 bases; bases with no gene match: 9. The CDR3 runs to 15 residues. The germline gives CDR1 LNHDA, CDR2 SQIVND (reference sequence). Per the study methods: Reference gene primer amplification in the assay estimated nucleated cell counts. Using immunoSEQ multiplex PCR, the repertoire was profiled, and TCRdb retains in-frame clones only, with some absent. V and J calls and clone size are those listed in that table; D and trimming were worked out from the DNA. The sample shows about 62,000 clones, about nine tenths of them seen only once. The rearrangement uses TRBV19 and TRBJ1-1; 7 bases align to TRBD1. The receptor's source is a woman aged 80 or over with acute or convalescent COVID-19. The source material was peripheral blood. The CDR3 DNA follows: TGTGCCAGTAGACTCGTCCGGGACAGAAACACTGAAGCTTTCTTT. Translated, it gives CASRLVRDRNTEAFF.